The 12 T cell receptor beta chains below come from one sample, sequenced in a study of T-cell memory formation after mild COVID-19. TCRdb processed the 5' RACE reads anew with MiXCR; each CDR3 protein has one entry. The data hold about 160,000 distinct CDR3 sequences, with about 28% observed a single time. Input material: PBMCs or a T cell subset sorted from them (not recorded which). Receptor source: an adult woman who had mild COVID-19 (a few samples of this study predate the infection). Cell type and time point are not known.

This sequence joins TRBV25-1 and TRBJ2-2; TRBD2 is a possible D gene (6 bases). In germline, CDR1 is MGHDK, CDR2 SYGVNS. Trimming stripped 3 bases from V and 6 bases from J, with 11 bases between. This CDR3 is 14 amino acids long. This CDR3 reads CASSEVQRAGELFF. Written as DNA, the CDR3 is TGTGCCAGCAGTGAGGTGCAGCGGGCCGGGGAGCTGTTTTTT.

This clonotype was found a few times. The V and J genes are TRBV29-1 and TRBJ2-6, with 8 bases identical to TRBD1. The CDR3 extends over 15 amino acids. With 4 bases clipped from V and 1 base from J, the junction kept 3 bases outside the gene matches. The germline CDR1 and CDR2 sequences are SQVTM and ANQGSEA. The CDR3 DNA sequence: TGCAGCGTTGGGACAGGGCCTTCTGGGGCCAACGTCCTGACTTTC. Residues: CSVGTGPSGANVLTF.

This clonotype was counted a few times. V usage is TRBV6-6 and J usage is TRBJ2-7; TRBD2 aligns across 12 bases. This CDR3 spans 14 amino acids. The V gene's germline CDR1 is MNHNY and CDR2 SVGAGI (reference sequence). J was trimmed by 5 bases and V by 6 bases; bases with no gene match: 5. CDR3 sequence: CASSGLAGLNEQYF. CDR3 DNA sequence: TGTGCCAGCAGCGGACTAGCGGGATTGAACGAGCAGTACTTC.

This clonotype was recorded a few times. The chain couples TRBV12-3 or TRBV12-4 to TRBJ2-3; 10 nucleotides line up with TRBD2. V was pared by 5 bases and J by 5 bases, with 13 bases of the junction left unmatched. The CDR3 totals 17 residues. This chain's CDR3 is CASSPRTAGGPRDTQYF. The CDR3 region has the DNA TGTGCCAGCAGTCCTCGAACAGCGGGAGGGCCAAGAGATACGCAGTATTTT.

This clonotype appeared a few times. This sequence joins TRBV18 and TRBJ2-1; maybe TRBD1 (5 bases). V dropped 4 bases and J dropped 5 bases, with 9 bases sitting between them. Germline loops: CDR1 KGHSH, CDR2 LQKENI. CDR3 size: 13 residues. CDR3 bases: TGTGCCAGCTCACTACAACAGGACAATGAGCAGTTCTTC. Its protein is CASSLQQDNEQFF.

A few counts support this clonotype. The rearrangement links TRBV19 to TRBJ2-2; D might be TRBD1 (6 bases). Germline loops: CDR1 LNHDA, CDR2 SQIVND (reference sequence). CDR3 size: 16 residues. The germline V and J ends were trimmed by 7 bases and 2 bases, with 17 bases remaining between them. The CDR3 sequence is CASKGTGQINTGELFF. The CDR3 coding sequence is TGTGCCAGTAAGGGGACGGGACAAATAAACACCGGGGAGCTGTTTTTT.

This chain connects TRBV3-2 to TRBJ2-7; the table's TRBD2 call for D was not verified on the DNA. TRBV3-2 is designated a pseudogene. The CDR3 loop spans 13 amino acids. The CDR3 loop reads CASSQDGGYEQYF. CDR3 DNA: TGTGCCAGCAGCCAAGATGGAGGATACGAGCAGTACTTC.

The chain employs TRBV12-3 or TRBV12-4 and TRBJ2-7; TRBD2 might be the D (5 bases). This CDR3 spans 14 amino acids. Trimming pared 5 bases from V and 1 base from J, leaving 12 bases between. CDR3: CASSRTFPSYEQYF. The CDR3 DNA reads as TGTGCCAGCAGTCGGACTTTCCCTTCCTACGAGCAGTACTTC.

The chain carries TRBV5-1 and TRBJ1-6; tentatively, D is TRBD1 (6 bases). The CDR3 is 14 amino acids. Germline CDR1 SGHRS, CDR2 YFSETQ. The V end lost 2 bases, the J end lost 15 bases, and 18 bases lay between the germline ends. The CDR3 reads CASSFGGGREDLHF. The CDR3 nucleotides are TGCGCCAGCAGCTTCGGCGGGGGGCGCGAAGACCTCCACTTT.

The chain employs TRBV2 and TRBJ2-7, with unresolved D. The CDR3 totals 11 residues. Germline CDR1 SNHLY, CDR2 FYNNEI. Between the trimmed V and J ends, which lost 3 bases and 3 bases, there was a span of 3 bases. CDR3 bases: TGTGCCAGCAGTGAGATCTACGAGCAGTACTTC. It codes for CASSEIYEQYF.

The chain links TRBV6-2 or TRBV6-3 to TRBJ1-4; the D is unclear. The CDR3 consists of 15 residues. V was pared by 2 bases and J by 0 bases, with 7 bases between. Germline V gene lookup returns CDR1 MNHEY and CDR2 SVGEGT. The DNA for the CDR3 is TGTGCCAGCAGTTACCACGGTGCAACTAATGAAAAACTGTTTTTT. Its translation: CASSYHGATNEKLFF.

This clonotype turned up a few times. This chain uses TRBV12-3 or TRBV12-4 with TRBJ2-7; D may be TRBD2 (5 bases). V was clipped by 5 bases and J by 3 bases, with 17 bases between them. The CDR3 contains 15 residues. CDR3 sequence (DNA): TGTGCCAGCAGTGCGGGCCGACGCACTTTCTACGAGCAGTACTTC. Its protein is CASSAGRRTFYEQYF.